These 31 T cell receptor beta chains came from one sample sequenced in a study of early T cells in non-severe SARS-CoV-2 infection. TCRdb itself ran the 5' RACE reads through MiXCR, one entry per CDR3 protein. Here the sample spans about 76,000 distinct CDR3 sequences, about an eighth being singletons. What was sequenced was whole blood. Receptors were obtained from an adult who was a healthcare worker with PCR-confirmed SARS-CoV-2 infection or an uninfected control (not recorded which).

This clonotype turned up a few times. The chain couples TRBV12-2 to TRBJ2-7; TRBD1, the table's D call, was not compared with the DNA. TRBV12-2 is a pseudogene locus. This CDR3 is 15 amino acids long. The CDR3 sequence is CASRLGETVLSEQYF. In DNA, the CDR3 is TGTGCAAGTCGCTTAGGTGAGACAGTCCTCTCCGAGCAGTACTTC.

This clonotype was counted between two and nine times. J is TRBJ1-4 and V is TRBV7-9; D possibly corresponds to TRBD1 (5 bases). The CDR3 extends over 15 amino acids. The germline V and J ends were trimmed by 5 bases and 6 bases, with 16 bases remaining between them. Germline V gene lookup returns CDR1 SEHNR and CDR2 FQNEAQ (reference sequence). The CDR3 loop reads CASSPYSSGHEKLFF. The CDR3 nucleotides read TGTGCCAGCAGCCCCTATTCATCGGGGCATGAAAAACTGTTTTTT.

This clonotype has at least ten counts. The chain couples TRBV2 to TRBJ1-4; D call uncertain. Germline CDR1 and CDR2: SNHLY and FYNNEI. V lost 2 bases to trimming and J lost 8 bases, with 12 bases between them. This CDR3 is built from 14 residues. CDR3 loop: CASSEIRASEKLFF. The CDR3, as DNA: TGTGCCAGCAGTGAAATCCGGGCCTCAGAAAAACTGTTTTTT.

This clonotype came up many times. The rearrangement uses TRBV6-5 and TRBJ1-1; D gene unclear. The CDR3 loop spans 15 amino acids. Germline V gene lookup returns CDR1 MNHEY and CDR2 SVGAGI. Trimming took 0 bases from V and 4 from J, leaving 12 bases between them. The CDR3 DNA sequence: TGTGCCAGCAGTTACTCGCGGGTTGGCGGCACTGAAGCTTTCTTT. Protein product: CASSYSRVGGTEAFF.

In this sample, this clonotype turned up many times. The chain has TRBV5-1 and TRBJ2-1, with 7 bases fitting TRBD2. J lost 2 bases, V lost 2 bases, and 4 bases had no gene match. This CDR3 is 15 amino acids long. The germline CDR1 and CDR2 sequences are SGHRS and YFSETQ. CDR3 nucleotide sequence: TGCGCCAGCAGCTTCGGAGCGGGAACCTACAATGAGCAGTTCTTC. This encodes CASSFGAGTYNEQFF.

This clonotype has a count of ten or more. The chain combines TRBV7-9 with TRBJ2-7; 9 bases are shared with TRBD1. The CDR3 spans 13 residues. The germline V gene has CDR1 SEHNR and CDR2 FQNEAQ (reference sequence). Trimming removed 5 bases from V and 7 bases from J; junction bases left unmatched: 6. The CDR3 region is CASSPWTGEEQYF. The CDR3 coding sequence is TGTGCCAGCAGCCCCTGGACAGGGGAAGAGCAGTACTTC.

This clonotype was detected once. The chain employs TRBV20-1 and TRBJ1-1; a weak D match, TRBD1 (5 bases). CDR3 length: 14 amino acids. V lost 0 bases and J 5 bases, leaving 13 bases between the germline ends. Per the germline V gene, CDR1 is DFQATT and CDR2 is SNEGSKA (reference sequence). The CDR3 is CSARDLGGVTEAFF. In DNA, the CDR3 is TGCAGTGCTAGAGATTTAGGAGGGGTTACTGAAGCTTTCTTT.

As DNA, the CDR3 is TGTGCCAGCAGCGCAACTAGCGGAGGGATCCAAGAGACCCAGTACTTC. Residues: CASSATSGGIQETQYF. This chain joins TRBV9 and TRBJ2-5, with 8 bases identical to TRBD2. Per germline, CDR1 SGDLS and CDR2 YYNGEE. V lost 3 bases to trimming and J lost 1 base; unmatched junction nucleotides: 8. This CDR3 contains 16 residues.

The rearrangement joins TRBV28 to TRBJ2-1; 12 bases are a match to TRBD2. The V and J ends lost 10 bases and 6 bases, in that order; junction bases with no gene match: 7. The CDR3 extends over 14 amino acids. The germline CDR1 and CDR2 sequences are MDHEN and SYDVKM. CDR3: CATFTSGRSNEQFF. The CDR3, as DNA: TGTGCCACTTTCACTAGCGGGAGGAGCAATGAGCAGTTCTTC.

This clonotype occurred a few times. This chain links TRBV3-1 with TRBJ1-3, with TRBD1 matching over 8 bases. This CDR3 is 14 amino acids long. V lost 3 bases to trimming and J lost 2 bases; unmatched junction nucleotides: 0. Germline V gene lookup returns CDR1 LGHDT and CDR2 YNNKEL (reference sequence). CDR3 nucleotide sequence: TGTGCCAGCAGCCAGGACAGGGCTGGAAACACCATATATTTT. Translated: CASSQDRAGNTIYF.

This clonotype has a count of ten or more. The chain has TRBV11-2 and TRBJ2-5, with D maybe TRBD2 (5 bases). The CDR3 spans 17 residues. The V gene lost 5 bases and the J gene lost 2 bases, with 21 bases spanning the gap. From germline, CDR1 is SGHAT and CDR2 FQNNGV. The CDR3 here is CASSPYASLGMQETQYF. The DNA of the CDR3 is TGTGCCAGCAGCCCGTACGCGTCCCTCGGGATGCAAGAGACCCAGTACTTC. The full variable domain, rest sourced from reference TRBV11-2 and TRBJ2-5, is EAGVAQSPRYKIIEKRQSVAFWCNPISGHATLYWYQQILGQGPKLLIQFQNNGVVDDSQLPKDRFSAERLKGVDSTLKIQPAKLEDSAVYLCASSPYASLGMQETQYFGPGTRLLVL.

Ten or more counts support this clonotype. The CDR3 DNA is TGTGCCAGCAGCCAACAGGACAGGGCAATCAATGAGCAGTTCTTC. This translates into CASSQQDRAINEQFF. This chain connects TRBV14 to TRBJ2-1; TRBD1 agrees at 8 bases. Germline CDR1 and CDR2: SGHDN and FVKESK. J was trimmed by 6 bases and V by 2 bases; bases with no gene match: 6. The CDR3 consists of 15 residues.

Ten or more counts support this clonotype. The gene calls are TRBV7-3 and TRBJ2-5, with 10 positions matching TRBD2. Germline trimming cut 1 base from V and 2 bases from J; bases unmatched to any gene: 4. Looked up from germline, CDR1 is SGHTA and CDR2 is FQGTGA. CDR3 length: 16 amino acids. CDR3: CASSLSVAGGQETQYF. DNA for the CDR3: TGTGCCAGCAGCTTAAGCGTAGCGGGGGGTCAAGAGACCCAGTACTTC.

V gene TRBV5-6 combines with J gene TRBJ1-5; no firm D call. This CDR3 region has 13 residues. Trimming stripped 2 bases from V and 3 bases from J, with 6 bases between. CDR1 is SGHDT and CDR2 is YYEEEE in the germline V gene. Here the CDR3 reads CASSLRLNQPQHF. DNA for the CDR3: TGTGCCAGCAGCTTACGACTCAATCAGCCCCAGCATTTT.

This clonotype was counted a few times. The chain is built from TRBV3-1 and TRBJ1-5, with D tentatively TRBD1 (5 bases). With 1 base removed from V and 3 bases from J, the gap between germline ends came to 13 bases. CDR3 length equals 16 residues. The V gene's germline CDR1 is LGHDT and CDR2 YNNKEL (reference sequence). The CDR3 loop is CASSQGWGDYNQPQHF. The DNA of the CDR3 is TGTGCCAGCAGCCAAGGTTGGGGCGACTACAATCAGCCCCAGCATTTT.

This chain uses TRBV5-1 with TRBJ1-2; a weak D match, TRBD1 (6 bases). In germline, CDR1 is SGHRS, CDR2 YFSETQ. The CDR3 consists of 13 residues. Trimming stripped 0 bases from V and 6 bases from J, with 9 bases between. As DNA, the CDR3 is TGCGCCAGCAGCTTGGAGGGGGAAAATGGCTACACCTTC. Protein product: CASSLEGENGYTF.

This clonotype occurred a few times. This sequence joins TRBV20-1 and TRBJ2-1; TRBD2 might be the D (6 bases). CDR1 and CDR2 from the germline V gene are DFQATT and SNEGSKA (reference sequence). The CDR3 runs to 14 residues. Trimming took 5 bases from V and 0 from J, leaving 11 bases between them. The chain's CDR3 is CSALHSGSYNEQFF. CDR3 DNA: TGCAGTGCTCTCCATAGCGGCTCCTACAATGAGCAGTTCTTC.

This clonotype was counted ten times or more. This chain joins TRBV2 and TRBJ2-1; the D is unclear. This CDR3 region has 16 residues. V shed 6 bases and J shed 9 bases, with 24 bases lying between them. Germline V CDR1 and CDR2: SNHLY, FYNNEI. In DNA form, the CDR3 reads TGTGCCAGCAGCAGAGAGGCCCCCGCCCAAGGAAGTGAGCAGTTCTTC. Translating it yields CASSREAPAQGSEQFF.

This clonotype has just a few counts. The J gene is TRBJ2-4, the V gene TRBV3-1; D gene unclear. This CDR3 has 15 residues. From germline, CDR1 is LGHDT and CDR2 YNNKEL (reference sequence). Trimming cost V 1 base and J 0 bases, with 7 bases left between them. Here the CDR3 reads CASSQGRVAKNIQYF. In DNA form, the CDR3 reads TGTGCCAGCAGCCAAGGGCGAGTAGCCAAAAACATTCAGTACTTC.

V usage is TRBV5-1 and J usage is TRBJ2-1, with TRBD1 as a possible D gene (6 bases). Trimming cost V 3 bases and J 0 bases, with 10 bases left between them. The CDR3 loop spans 15 amino acids. Germline assignment: CDR1 SGHRS and CDR2 YFSETQ. The CDR3 region is CASSSDRISYNEQFF. CDR3 sequence (DNA): TGCGCCAGCAGCTCGGACAGAATCTCCTACAATGAGCAGTTCTTC.

In DNA, the CDR3 is TGTGCCAGCAGTGAACAGGGGGTGCTCTACGAGCAGTACTTC. Translating it yields CASSEQGVLYEQYF. The rearrangement links TRBV2 to TRBJ2-7; 7 bases line up with TRBD1. The V segment lost 2 bases and the J segment 3 bases; nucleotides outside the gene matches: 4. Germline values: CDR1 SNHLY, CDR2 FYNNEI. The CDR3 contains 14 residues. The whole variable domain, filled in from reference TRBV2 and TRBJ2-7, reads EPEVTQTPSHQVTQMGQEVILRCVPISNHLYFYWYRQILGQKVEFLVSFYNNEISEKSEIFDDQFSVERPDGSNFTLKIRSTKLEDSAMYFCASSEQGVLYEQYFGPGTRLTVT.

The V call is TRBV29-1, the J call TRBJ2-1; D uncertain. Trimming pared 0 bases from V and 0 bases from J, leaving 12 bases between. Germline values: CDR1 SQVTM, CDR2 ANQGSEA. The CDR3 loop spans 16 amino acids. CDR3 in DNA: TGCAGCGTTGAAGATCCGGATGCGAGCTCCTACAATGAGCAGTTCTTC. It translates to CSVEDPDASSYNEQFF.

This clonotype has ten or more counts. The chain is built from TRBV3-1 and TRBJ2-7; D gene ambiguous. The germline V and J ends were trimmed by 0 bases and 1 base, with 13 bases remaining between them. Germline-derived CDR1 and CDR2 are LGHDT and YNNKEL (reference sequence). CDR3 length: 16 residues. The CDR3 coding sequence is TGTGCCAGCAGCCAAGAACCGGGTCGCCTTTCCTACGAGCAGTACTTC. Protein sequence: CASSQEPGRLSYEQYF.

This clonotype was detected many times. This rearrangement joins TRBV11-2 to TRBJ2-6, with D tentatively TRBD2 (6 bases). V shed 7 bases and J shed 1 base, with 14 bases lying between them. Germline CDR1 SGHAT, CDR2 FQNNGV. CDR3 length equals 16 residues. CDR3 nucleotide sequence: TGTGCCAGCACCCGAACCGGGGGATCTGGGGCCAACGTCCTGACTTTC. Its protein is CASTRTGGSGANVLTF.

This clonotype was picked up many times. The rearrangement uses TRBV29-1 and TRBJ1-5, with 7 bases lining up with TRBD1. Germline-derived CDR1 and CDR2 are SQVTM and ANQGSEA. Trimming cost V 5 bases and J 1 base; bases outside gene matches: 2. CDR3 length: 13 residues. CDR3 coding DNA: TGCAGCGTTCTGGGACAGAGCAATCAGCCCCAGCATTTT. Protein: CSVLGQSNQPQHF.

The chain joins TRBV29-1 to TRBJ2-7; D not certain. The V gene lost 1 base and the J gene lost 5 bases, with 15 bases spanning the gap. In germline, CDR1 is SQVTM, CDR2 ANQGSEA. This CDR3 region has 14 residues. The CDR3: CSVEVKQSIHEQYF. DNA for the CDR3: TGCAGCGTTGAAGTAAAACAGTCGATCCACGAGCAGTACTTC.

This clonotype was counted ten times or more. This chain joins TRBV30 and TRBJ1-5; D is perhaps TRBD1 (6 bases). V lost 4 bases and J lost 1, with 17 bases in between. Germline V gene lookup returns CDR1 GTSNPN and CDR2 SVGIG (reference sequence). This CDR3 contains 16 residues. CDR3 nucleotide sequence: TGTGCCTGGACCCCAAGGGGGGGGCCGAGCAATCAGCCCCAGCATTTT. This encodes CAWTPRGGPSNQPQHF.

The chain couples TRBV29-1 to TRBJ2-2, with D maybe TRBD1 (5 bases). CDR3 length: 11 amino acids. Germline V lookup: CDR1 SQVTM, CDR2 ANQGSEA. The DNA of the CDR3 is TGCAGTACGACAGCCACCGGGGAGCTGTTTTTT. It translates to CSTTATGELFF.

This clonotype was observed many times. The chain joins TRBV24-1 to TRBJ2-3; D gene unclear. The CDR3 loop spans 13 amino acids. Germline-derived CDR1 and CDR2 are KGHDR and SFDVKD. V lost 4 bases and J 5 bases, leaving 9 bases between the germline ends. In DNA, the CDR3 is TGTGCCACCAGTGAACACCGGCGAGATACGCAGTATTTT. Its protein is CATSEHRRDTQYF.

The gene calls are TRBV28 and TRBJ2-7; unclear D gene. Looked up from germline, CDR1 is MDHEN and CDR2 is SYDVKM. The CDR3 sequence is 12 residues long. V was shortened by 2 bases and J by 5 bases, with 7 bases between the two germline ends. CDR3 in amino acids: CASSLTFDEQYF. CDR3 nucleotide sequence: TGTGCCAGCAGTTTAACGTTTGACGAGCAGTACTTC. The variable domain in full, with the rest retrieved from reference TRBV28 and TRBJ2-7, is DVKVTQSSRYLVKRTGEKVFLECVQDMDHENMFWYRQDPGLGLRLIYFSYDVKMKEKGDIPEGYSVSREKKERFSLILESASTNQTSMYLCASSLTFDEQYFGPGTRLTVT.

This clonotype was seen only a few times. V and J are TRBV7-2 and TRBJ2-1; D unresolved. The CDR3 runs 12 residues. Germline lookup yields CDR1 SGHTA and CDR2 FQGNSA. Deletions cut 0 bases from V and 8 bases from J, with 5 bases between. In DNA form, the CDR3 reads TGTGCCAGCAGCTTAGCCTTTGATGAGCAGTTCTTC. This translates into CASSLAFDEQFF.